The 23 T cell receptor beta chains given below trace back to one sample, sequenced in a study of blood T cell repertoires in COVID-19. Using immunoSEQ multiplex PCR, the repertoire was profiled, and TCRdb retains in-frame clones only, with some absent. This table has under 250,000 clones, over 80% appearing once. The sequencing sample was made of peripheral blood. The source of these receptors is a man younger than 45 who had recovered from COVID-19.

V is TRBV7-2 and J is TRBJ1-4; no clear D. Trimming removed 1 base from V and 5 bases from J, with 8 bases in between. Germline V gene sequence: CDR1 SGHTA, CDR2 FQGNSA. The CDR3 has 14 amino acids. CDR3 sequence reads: CASSLDVGNEKLFF. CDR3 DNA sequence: TGTGCCAGCAGCTTAGACGTCGGGAATGAAAAACTGTTTTTT.

In DNA form, the CDR3 reads TGTGCCAGCAGTTTAGGGGGAGGTAATTCACCCCTCCACTTT. It specifies CASSLGGGNSPLHF. This rearrangement joins TRBV27 to TRBJ1-6, with D perhaps TRBD1 (5 bases). V was pared by 2 bases and J by 6 bases, with 8 bases between. CDR3 length: 14 residues. CDR1 MNHEY and CDR2 SMNVEV come from the germline V gene (reference sequence).

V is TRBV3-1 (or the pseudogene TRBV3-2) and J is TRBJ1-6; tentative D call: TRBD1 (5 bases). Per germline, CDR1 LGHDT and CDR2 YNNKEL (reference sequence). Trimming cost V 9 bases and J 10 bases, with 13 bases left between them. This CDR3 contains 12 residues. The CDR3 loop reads CASRGGDSPLHF. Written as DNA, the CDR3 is TGTGCCAGTCGGGGGGGGGACTCACCCCTCCACTTT.

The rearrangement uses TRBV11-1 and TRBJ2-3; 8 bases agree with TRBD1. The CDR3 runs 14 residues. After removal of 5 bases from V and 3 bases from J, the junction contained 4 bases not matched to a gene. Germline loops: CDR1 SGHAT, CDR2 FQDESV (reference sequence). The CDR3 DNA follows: TGTGCCAGCAGCCCTCGACAGGGGACAGATACGCAGTATTTT. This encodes CASSPRQGTDTQYF.

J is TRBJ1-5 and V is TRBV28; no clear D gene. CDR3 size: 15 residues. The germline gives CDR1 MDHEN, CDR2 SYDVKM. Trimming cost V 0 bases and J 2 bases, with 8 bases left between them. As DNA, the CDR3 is TGTGCCAGCAGTTTATGGGTTACTGGCAATCAGCCCCAGCATTTT. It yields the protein CASSLWVTGNQPQHF.

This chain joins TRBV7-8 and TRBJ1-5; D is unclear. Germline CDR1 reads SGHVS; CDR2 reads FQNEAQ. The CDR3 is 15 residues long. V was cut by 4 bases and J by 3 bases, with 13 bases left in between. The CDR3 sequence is CASSSRLTHNQPQHF. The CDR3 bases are TGTGCCAGCAGCTCTCGTCTCACACACAATCAGCCCCAGCATTTT.

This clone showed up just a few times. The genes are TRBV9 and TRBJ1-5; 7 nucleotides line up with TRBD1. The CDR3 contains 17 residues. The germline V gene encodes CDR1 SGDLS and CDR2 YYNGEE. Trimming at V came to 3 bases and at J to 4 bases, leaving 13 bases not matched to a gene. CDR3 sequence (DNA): TGTGCCAGCAGCGGGGGACCCGGGACAGAGAGGAATCAGCCCCAGCATTTT. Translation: CASSGGPGTERNQPQHF.

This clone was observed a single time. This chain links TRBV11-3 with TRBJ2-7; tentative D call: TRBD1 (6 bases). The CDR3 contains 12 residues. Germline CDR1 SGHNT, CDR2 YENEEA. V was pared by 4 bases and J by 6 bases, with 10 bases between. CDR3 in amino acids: CASSSIGGEQYF. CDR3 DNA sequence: TGTGCCAGCAGCTCGATAGGGGGCGAGCAGTACTTC.

The CDR3 DNA follows: TGTGCCAGCAGCTCGTCTGGGGCCAACGTCCTGACTTTC. Translated: CASSSSGANVLTF. The V and J genes are TRBV7-9 and TRBJ2-6; D call uncertain. Germline CDR1 reads SEHNR; CDR2 reads FQNEAQ (reference sequence). This CDR3 comprises 13 residues. The germline V and J ends were trimmed by 4 bases and 1 base, with 2 bases remaining between them.

CDR3 sequence reads: CASSQGVGGAFF. The CDR3 nucleotides read TGTGCCAGCAGCCAAGGTGTGGGGGGGGCTTTCTTT. V and J are TRBV3-1 (or the pseudogene TRBV3-2) and TRBJ1-1; the D gene is possibly TRBD1 (5 bases). This CDR3 is 12 amino acids long. CDR1 is LGHDT, CDR2 YNNKEL, per germline (reference sequence). Trimming took 1 base from V and 11 from J, leaving 11 bases between them.

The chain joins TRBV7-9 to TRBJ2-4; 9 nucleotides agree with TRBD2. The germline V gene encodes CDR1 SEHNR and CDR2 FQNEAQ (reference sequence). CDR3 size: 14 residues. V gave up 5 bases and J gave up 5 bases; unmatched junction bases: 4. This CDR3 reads CASSLSGGENIQYF. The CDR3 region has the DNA TGTGCCAGCAGCCTTAGCGGGGGAGAAAACATTCAGTACTTC.

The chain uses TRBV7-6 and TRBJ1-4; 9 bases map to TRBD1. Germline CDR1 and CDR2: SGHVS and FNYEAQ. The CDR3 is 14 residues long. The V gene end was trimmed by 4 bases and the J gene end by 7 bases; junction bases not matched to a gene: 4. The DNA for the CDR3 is TGTGCCAGCAGCTCCGGGACAGGGATTGAAAAACTGTTTTTT. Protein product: CASSSGTGIEKLFF. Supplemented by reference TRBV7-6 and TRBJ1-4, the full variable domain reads GAGVSQSPRYKVTKRGQDVALRCDPISGHVSLYWYRQALGQGPEFLTYFNYEAQQDKSGLPNDRFSAERPEGSISTLTIQRTEQRDSAMYRCASSSGTGIEKLFFGSGTQLSVL.

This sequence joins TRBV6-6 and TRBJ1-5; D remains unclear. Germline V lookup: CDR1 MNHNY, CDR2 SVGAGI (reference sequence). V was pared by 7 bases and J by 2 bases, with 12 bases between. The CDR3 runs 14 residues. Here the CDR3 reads CASTDPGGNQPQHF. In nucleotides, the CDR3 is TGTGCCAGCACTGACCCTGGAGGCAATCAGCCCCAGCATTTT.

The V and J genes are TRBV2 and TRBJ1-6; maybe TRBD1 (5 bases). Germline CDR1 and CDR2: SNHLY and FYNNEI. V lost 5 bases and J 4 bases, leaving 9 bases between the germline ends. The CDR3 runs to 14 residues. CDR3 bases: TGTGCCAGCAGTCTCGGGGGATATAATTCACCCCTCCACTTT. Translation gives CASSLGGYNSPLHF.

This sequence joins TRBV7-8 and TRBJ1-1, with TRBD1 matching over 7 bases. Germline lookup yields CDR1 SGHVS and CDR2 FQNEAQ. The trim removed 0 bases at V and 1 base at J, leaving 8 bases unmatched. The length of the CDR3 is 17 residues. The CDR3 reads CASSLARRGLRNTEAFF. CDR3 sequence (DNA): TGTGCCAGCAGCTTAGCGCGGAGGGGGCTTAGGAACACTGAAGCTTTCTTT.

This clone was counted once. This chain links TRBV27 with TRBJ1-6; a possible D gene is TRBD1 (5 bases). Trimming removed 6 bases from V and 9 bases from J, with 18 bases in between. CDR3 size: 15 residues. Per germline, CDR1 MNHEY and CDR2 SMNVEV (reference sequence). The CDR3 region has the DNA TGTGCCAGCAGAAGCGTGGGGGGTGTGAGTTCACCCCTCCACTTT. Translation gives CASRSVGGVSSPLHF.

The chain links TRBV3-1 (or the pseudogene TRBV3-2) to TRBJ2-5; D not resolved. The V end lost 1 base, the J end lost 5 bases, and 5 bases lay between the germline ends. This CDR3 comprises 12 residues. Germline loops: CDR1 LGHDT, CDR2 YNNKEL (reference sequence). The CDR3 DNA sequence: TGTGCCAGCAGCCAAGTCGCGGAGACCCAGTACTTC. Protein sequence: CASSQVAETQYF.

This chain's CDR3 is CAIAGGRPVSGELFF. CDR3 coding DNA: TGTGCCATCGCAGGGGGCCGCCCCGTGTCCGGGGAGCTGTTTTTT. V gene TRBV7-9 combines with J gene TRBJ2-2, with TRBD1 matching over 8 bases. V trimming: 10 bases; J trimming: 6 bases; junction bases outside the gene matches: 13. The CDR3 is 15 residues long. Germline loops: CDR1 SEHNR, CDR2 FQNEAQ (reference sequence).

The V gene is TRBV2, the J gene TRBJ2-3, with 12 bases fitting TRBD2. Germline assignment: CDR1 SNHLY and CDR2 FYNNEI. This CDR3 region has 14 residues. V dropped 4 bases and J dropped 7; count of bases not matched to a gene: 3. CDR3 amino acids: CASSALAGGNTQYF. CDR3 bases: TGTGCCAGCAGTGCACTAGCGGGGGGAAATACGCAGTATTTT. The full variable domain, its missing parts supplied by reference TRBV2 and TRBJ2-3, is EPEVTQTPSHQVTQMGQEVILRCVPISNHLYFYWYRQILGQKVEFLVSFYNNEISEKSEIFDDQFSVERPDGSNFTLKIRSTKLEDSAMYFCASSALAGGNTQYFGPGTRLTVL.

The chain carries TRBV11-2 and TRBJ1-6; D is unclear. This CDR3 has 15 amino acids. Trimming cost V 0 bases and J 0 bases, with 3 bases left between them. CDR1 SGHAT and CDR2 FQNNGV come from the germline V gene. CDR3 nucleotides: TGTGCCAGCAGCTTAGACCGCTCCTATAATTCACCCCTCCACTTT. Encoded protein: CASSLDRSYNSPLHF.

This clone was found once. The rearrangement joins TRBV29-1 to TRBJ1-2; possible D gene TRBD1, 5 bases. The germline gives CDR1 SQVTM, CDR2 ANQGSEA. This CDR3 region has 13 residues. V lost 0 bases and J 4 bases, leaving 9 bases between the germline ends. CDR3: CSVEEGEGYGYTF. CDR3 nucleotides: TGCAGCGTTGAAGAAGGGGAGGGCTATGGCTACACCTTC.

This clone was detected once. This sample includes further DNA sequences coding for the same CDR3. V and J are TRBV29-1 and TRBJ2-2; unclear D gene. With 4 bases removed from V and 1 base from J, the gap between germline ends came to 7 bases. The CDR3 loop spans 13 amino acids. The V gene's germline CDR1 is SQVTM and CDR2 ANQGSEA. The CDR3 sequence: CSVVSGNTGELFF. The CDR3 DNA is TGCAGCGTTGTATCCGGGAACACCGGGGAGCTGTTTTTT.

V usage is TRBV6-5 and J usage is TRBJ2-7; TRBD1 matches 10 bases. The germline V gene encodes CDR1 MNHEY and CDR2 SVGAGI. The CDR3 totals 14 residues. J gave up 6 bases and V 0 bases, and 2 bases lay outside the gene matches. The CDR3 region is CASSYSWDRGEQYF. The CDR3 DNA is TGTGCCAGCAGTTACTCATGGGACAGGGGCGAGCAGTACTTC.